This T cell receptor (beta chain) was captured in a study of graft-versus-host responses after intestinal transplantation. Per germline, CDR1 SGHTS and CDR2 YDEGEE. The length of the CDR3 is 16 residues. V was pared by 0 bases and J by 3 bases, with 15 bases between. As to this clone: The antigen remains unidentified.

Profiled with immunoSEQ multiplex PCR; TCRdb holds only in-frame clones, not every one. This sample has around 38,000 clones, with roughly 87% found just once. General study results and limits: In patients with graft-donor T cell macrochimerism, allograft graft-versus-host to host-versus-graft clonal ratios were high.

The chain employs TRBV5-8 and TRBJ1-1, with TRBD1 as a possible D gene (5 bases). The sequencing here drew on PBMCs, taken 1070 days after transplant. The source of this sequence is a human patient who received an intestinal transplant, so some T cells may come from the graft donor. The CDR3 loop reads CASSLESPGRDTEAFF. The CDR3 bases are TGTGCCAGCAGCTTGGAGTCCCCAGGGCGTGACACTGAAGCTTTCTTT.